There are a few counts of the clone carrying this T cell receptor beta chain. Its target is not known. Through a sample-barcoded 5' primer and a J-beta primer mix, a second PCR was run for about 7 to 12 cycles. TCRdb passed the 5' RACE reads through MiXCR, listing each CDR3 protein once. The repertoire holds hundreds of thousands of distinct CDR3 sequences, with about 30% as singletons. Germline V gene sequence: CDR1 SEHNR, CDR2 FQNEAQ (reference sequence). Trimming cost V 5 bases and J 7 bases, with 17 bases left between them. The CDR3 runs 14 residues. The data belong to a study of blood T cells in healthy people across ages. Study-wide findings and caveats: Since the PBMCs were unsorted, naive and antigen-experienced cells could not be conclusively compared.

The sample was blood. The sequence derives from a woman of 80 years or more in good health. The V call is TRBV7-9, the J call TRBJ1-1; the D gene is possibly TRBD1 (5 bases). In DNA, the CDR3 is TGTGCCAGCAGCAGGGAGCAGGGTTCTGGTGAAGCTTTCTTT. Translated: CASSREQGSGEAFF.